The sequence of this T cell receptor (beta chain) was determined in a study of early T cells in non-severe SARS-CoV-2 infection. About the research overall: The sequenced material was bulk RNA from unsorted whole blood, and its chains were unpaired.

V lost 3 bases, J lost 5 bases, and 13 bases lay in between. Germline-derived CDR1 and CDR2 are MNHNS and SASEGT. This CDR3 is 15 amino acids long. In its sample, this clonotype was seen a few times. Its antigen is undetermined. Individual cDNA molecules were tagged with unique molecular identifiers, the study reported. TCRdb recomputed calls from the 5' RACE reads with MiXCR, one row per CDR3 protein. The sample shows more than 60,000 distinct CDR3 sequences, around 12% of them seen only once. Study-wide points: The VDJdb matching leaned toward anti-spike CD8 responses and overlooked private and CD4 specificities.

The source material was whole blood, sampled at baseline. The receptor comes from an adult who was a healthcare worker with PCR-confirmed SARS-CoV-2 infection or an uninfected control (not recorded which). The donor label of this sample is uncertain. This chain links TRBV6-1 with TRBJ2-2; a weak D match, TRBD2 (5 bases). DNA of the CDR3: TGTGCCAGCAGTGATTTCGAGGGCCGGACCGGGGAGCTGTTTTTT. This sequence encodes CASSDFEGRTGELFF.